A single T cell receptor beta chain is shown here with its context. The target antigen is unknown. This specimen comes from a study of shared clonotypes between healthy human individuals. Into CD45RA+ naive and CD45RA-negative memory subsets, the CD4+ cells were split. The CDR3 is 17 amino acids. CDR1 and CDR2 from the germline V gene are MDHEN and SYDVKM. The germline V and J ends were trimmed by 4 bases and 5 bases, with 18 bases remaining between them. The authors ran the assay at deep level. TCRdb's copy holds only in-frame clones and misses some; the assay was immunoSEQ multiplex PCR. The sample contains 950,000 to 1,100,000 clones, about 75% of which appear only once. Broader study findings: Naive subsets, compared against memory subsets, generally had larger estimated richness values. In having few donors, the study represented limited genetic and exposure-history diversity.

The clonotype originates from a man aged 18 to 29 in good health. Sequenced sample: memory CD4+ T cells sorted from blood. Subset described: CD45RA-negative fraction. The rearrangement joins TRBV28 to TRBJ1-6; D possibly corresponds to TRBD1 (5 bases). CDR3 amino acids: CASSSSQGGRHNSPLHF. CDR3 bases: TGTGCCAGCAGTTCCTCCCAGGGCGGACGACATAATTCACCCCTCCACTTT.